The source of this T cell receptor beta chain is a study of blood T cell repertoires in COVID-19. This CDR3 has 15 amino acids. V trimming: 2 bases; J trimming: 8 bases; junction bases outside the gene matches: 9. CDR1 is SGHDT, CDR2 YYEEEE, per germline. As originally analysed: Nucleated cell counts were estimated from reference gene primer amplification. Produced via immunoSEQ multiplex PCR; TCRdb's table is partial and in-frame only. That table gives V, J and clone size, and the DNA gave D and trimming. Of 130,000 or so clones listed, approximately 88% are singletons. This clone is a singleton in its sample.

The V and J genes are TRBV5-6 and TRBJ1-4; 7 positions agree with TRBD1. The source is a man aged 60-69 years with acute or convalescent COVID-19. Sequencing was carried out using peripheral blood. The CDR3 nucleotides read TGTGCCAGCAGCTTCGGGACAGACGCTAGCGAAAAACTGTTTTTT. This codes for CASSFGTDASEKLFF.